What follows is one T cell receptor (beta chain) and its context. The same CDR3 can be traced to other DNA sequences in this sample. The entry originates in a study of blood T cell repertoires in COVID-19. For the study at large: Acute-phase and convalescent COVID-19 samples originated in the United States, Italy and Spain. Nucleic acid was either cDNA or gDNA, and it came from T cells, B-cell-depleted T cells, or PBMCs.

Authors' analysis steps: Amplification from reference gene primers served as the basis for estimated nucleated cell counts. Measured with immunoSEQ multiplex PCR; TCRdb has only the in-frame clones, and not every one. V and J calls and clone size are as listed in that table; D and trimming were resolved from the DNA. Among fewer than 250,000 clones listed, 85% were seen once. Losses at the gene ends were 2 bases for V and 5 bases for J; bases not matched to a gene: 7. CDR3 length: 15 amino acids. Per the germline V gene, CDR1 is SGHTA and CDR2 is FQGNSA. The sequence was obtained from a woman aged 60-75 years with active or convalescent COVID-19. The chain recombines TRBV7-2 with TRBJ2-5; the match to TRBD2 covers 8 bases. Sequenced: peripheral blood. CDR3 region: CASSLIRGGGETQYF. The CDR3 DNA follows: TGTGCCAGCAGCTTAATTCGGGGGGGCGGGGAGACCCAGTACTTC.